These 25 T cell receptor beta chains share one sample of origin, sequenced in a study of blood T cell repertoires in COVID-19. Only in-frame clones appear in the TCRdb table, and some are missing; sequencing was by immunoSEQ multiplex PCR. The repertoire holds roughly 200,000 clones, with about 87% as singletons. Sequencing was carried out using peripheral blood. Receptors were obtained from a man between 70 and 80 years old with acute or convalescent COVID-19.

Only one count was recorded for this clone. CDR3 in DNA: TGTGCCAGCAGCGTACGAGGCATCTTCCAAGAGACCCAGTACTTC. Translation gives CASSVRGIFQETQYF. V is TRBV9 and J is TRBJ2-5; D call uncertain. Germline CDR1 is SGDLS and CDR2 is YYNGEE. Trimming left V 1 base short and J 1 base short, with 11 bases between. The CDR3 contains 15 residues.

This rearrangement joins TRBV25-1 to TRBJ1-4; D remains ambiguous. The CDR3 covers 15 residues. The V gene's germline CDR1 is MGHDK and CDR2 SYGVNS. The V gene lost 6 bases and the J gene lost 7 bases, with 18 bases spanning the gap. In DNA form, the CDR3 reads TGTGCCAGCAGCCTCCGGGAGGCACGGAGTGAAAAACTGTTTTTT. This translates into CASSLREARSEKLFF.

The chain is built from TRBV7-2 and TRBJ2-1; TRBD2 matches at 7 bases. The CDR3 contains 15 residues. CDR1 and CDR2 from the germline V gene are SGHTA and FQGNSA. V trimming: 7 bases; J trimming: 5 bases; junction bases outside the gene matches: 11. CDR3 sequence reads: CASTDVGTTHNEQFF. CDR3 coding DNA: TGTGCCAGCACCGATGTAGGGACTACTCACAATGAGCAGTTCTTC.

The V gene is TRBV2, the J gene TRBJ2-6, with 8 bases lining up with TRBD1. CDR3 length equals 16 residues. Germline-derived CDR1 and CDR2 are SNHLY and FYNNEI. The J segment lost 4 bases and the V segment lost 2 bases, leaving 4 bases of the junction unmatched. This chain's CDR3 is CASSEQGASGANVLTF. CDR3 sequence (DNA): TGTGCCAGCAGTGAACAGGGGGCATCAGGGGCCAACGTCCTGACTTTC.

This chain joins TRBV19 and TRBJ1-3; no clear D. Between the trimmed V and J ends, which lost 8 bases and 2 bases, there was a span of 13 bases. This CDR3 contains 14 residues. The germline CDR1 and CDR2 sequences are LNHDA and SQIVND (reference sequence). CDR3 in DNA: TGTGCCAGTGGCGGGCTGGGTGCTGGAAACACCATATATTTT. The encoded protein is CASGGLGAGNTIYF.

The chain has TRBV10-3 and TRBJ2-1; a weak D match, TRBD1 (6 bases). There are 12 residues in the CDR3. Germline CDR1 reads ENHRY; CDR2 reads SYGVKD. Trimming shortened V by 3 bases and J by 12 bases, and 12 bases separated the two germline ends. This chain's CDR3 is CAISDQGLWQFF. In DNA form, the CDR3 reads TGTGCCATCAGTGACCAGGGGCTTTGGCAGTTCTTC.

This clone was picked up one time. The J gene is TRBJ2-5, the V gene TRBV5-4; 9 nucleotides line up with TRBD1. CDR3 size: 14 residues. Losses at the gene ends were 4 bases for V and 3 bases for J; bases not matched to a gene: 4. Germline loops: CDR1 SGHNT, CDR2 YYREEE (reference sequence). The CDR3 is CASSGTGREETQYF. The CDR3 region has the DNA TGTGCCAGCAGCGGGACAGGGAGGGAAGAGACCCAGTACTTC. Based on the CDR3 plus reference TRBV5-4 and TRBJ2-5, the full variable domain is ETGVTQSPTHLIKTRGQQVTLRCSSQSGHNTVSWYQQALGQGPQFIFQYYREEENGRGNFPPRFSGLQFPNYSSELNVNALELDDSALYLCASSGTGREETQYFGPGTRLLVL.

The J gene is TRBJ2-1, the V gene TRBV5-4, with a tentative D call TRBD2 (6 bases). V lost 2 bases, J lost 2 bases, and 14 bases lay in between. Germline V gene lookup returns CDR1 SGHNT and CDR2 YYREEE (reference sequence). The CDR3 is made up of 16 amino acids. DNA for the CDR3: TGTGCCAGCAGCTTACCCCCCGGGACTGCCTACAATGAGCAGTTCTTC. Translated, it gives CASSLPPGTAYNEQFF.

The chain joins TRBV30 to TRBJ1-4; D is uncertain. V gave up 1 base and J gave up 10 bases, with 13 bases separating them. Germline values: CDR1 GTSNPN, CDR2 SVGIG (reference sequence). There are 13 residues in the CDR3. As DNA, the CDR3 is TGTGCCTGGAGTGACGATCTTCGGGGAAAACTGTTTTTT. It codes for CAWSDDLRGKLFF.

This clone appeared a single time. This rearrangement joins TRBV19 to TRBJ2-1; the D gene is possibly TRBD2 (7 bases). V lost 6 bases and J lost 5, with 17 bases in between. The CDR3 has 15 residues. Germline CDR1 and CDR2: LNHDA and SQIVND (reference sequence). CDR3 sequence (DNA): TGTGCCAGTAGCTGGGGGCTAGCGGCAGACAATGAGCAGTTCTTC. Protein product: CASSWGLAADNEQFF. Complete variable domain (other parts from reference TRBV19 and TRBJ2-1): DGGITQSPKYLFRKEGQNVTLSCEQNLNHDAMYWYRQDPGQGLRLIYYSQIVNDFQKGDIAEGYSVSREKKESFPLTVTSAQKNPTAFYLCASSWGLAADNEQFFGPGTRLTVL.

V and J are TRBV28 and TRBJ1-1, with TRBD1 as a possible D gene (5 bases). This CDR3 spans 14 amino acids. The ends were cut back, 7 bases at V and 6 bases at J, with 18 bases in the middle. Germline values: CDR1 MDHEN, CDR2 SYDVKM. The CDR3 sequence is CASTPWGEEAEAFF. The CDR3 nucleotides read TGTGCCAGCACCCCTTGGGGGGAGGAAGCTGAAGCTTTCTTT. The complete variable domain, with remaining parts taken from reference TRBV28 and TRBJ1-1, reads DVKVTQSSRYLVKRTGEKVFLECVQDMDHENMFWYRQDPGLGLRLIYFSYDVKMKEKGDIPEGYSVSREKKERFSLILESASTNQTSMYLCASTPWGEEAEAFFGQGTRLTVV.

About this clone itself: The same CDR3 arises from other DNA sequences in this sample as well. The chain couples TRBV3-1 (or the pseudogene TRBV3-2) to TRBJ1-2; tentative D call: TRBD1 (5 bases). Trimming took off 1 base at V and 6 bases at J, with 9 bases between the two ends. The germline V gene has CDR1 LGHDT and CDR2 YNNKEL (reference sequence). The CDR3 is 13 residues long. CDR3 in amino acids: CASSQGLGDGYTF. The CDR3 DNA follows: TGTGCCAGCAGCCAAGGACTAGGGGATGGCTACACCTTC.

J is TRBJ2-5 and V is TRBV5-1; TRBD2 matches at 11 bases. The CDR3 sequence is 15 residues long. Germline lookup yields CDR1 SGHRS and CDR2 YFSETQ. V was clipped by 4 bases and J by 1 base; unmatched bases: 3. This CDR3 is CASSPSGGPQETQYF. For the CDR3, the DNA is TGCGCCAGCAGCCCTAGCGGGGGGCCCCAAGAGACCCAGTACTTC.

This chain links TRBV2 with TRBJ2-7, with D possibly being TRBD2 (6 bases). The V end lost 4 bases, the J end lost 0 bases, and 10 bases lay between the germline ends. The CDR3 is made up of 14 amino acids. Germline CDR1 SNHLY, CDR2 FYNNEI. The CDR3 DNA follows: TGTGCCAGCAGTGTGAGGCGGGACTCCTACGAGCAGTACTTC. It specifies CASSVRRDSYEQYF.

The rearrangement uses TRBV3-1 (or the pseudogene TRBV3-2) and TRBJ2-3, with D possibly matching TRBD2 (5 bases). V shed 2 bases and J shed 6 bases, with 18 bases lying between them. The germline V gene has CDR1 LGHDT and CDR2 YNNKEL (reference sequence). The CDR3 loop spans 16 amino acids. This chain's CDR3 is CASSQSPGSATDTQYF. The CDR3 coding sequence is TGTGCCAGCAGCCAATCCCCGGGATCCGCGACCGATACGCAGTATTTT.

The genes are TRBV19 and TRBJ2-1; D may be TRBD1 (6 bases). The CDR3 length is 15 residues. Trimming cost V 2 bases and J 4 bases, with 12 bases left between them. Germline CDR1 is LNHDA and CDR2 is SQIVND (reference sequence). The DNA of the CDR3 is TGTGCCAGTAGTATAAAGGGGGACACTTACAATGAGCAGTTCTTC. This codes for CASSIKGDTYNEQFF.

V and J are TRBV6-2 or TRBV6-3 and TRBJ2-7; 8 bases align to TRBD2. After removal of 6 bases from V and 2 bases from J, the junction contained 9 bases not matched to a gene. CDR1 is MNHEY and CDR2 is SVGEGT in the germline V gene. CDR3 length equals 15 residues. CDR3 DNA: TGTGCCAGCAGCCGAAGTAGCGGGACCACCTACGAGCAGTACTTC. It codes for CASSRSSGTTYEQYF.

This clone occurred once. The rearrangement uses TRBV29-1 and TRBJ1-4; 7 bases fit TRBD1. Unmatched junction bases numbered 16, after V lost 6 bases and J lost 12 bases. Per germline, CDR1 SQVTM and CDR2 ANQGSEA. This CDR3 has 14 residues. CDR3 sequence reads: CSVGVGTEVGELFF. DNA for the CDR3: TGCAGCGTCGGCGTGGGGACAGAAGTCGGGGAACTGTTTTTT.

The V call is TRBV11-3, the J call TRBJ2-2; 7 nucleotides match TRBD1. CDR1 is SGHNT and CDR2 is YENEEA in the germline V gene. The CDR3 is 14 residues long. After removal of 6 bases from V and 5 bases from J, the junction contained 6 bases not matched to a gene. The CDR3 reads CASRQGSGTGELFF. The CDR3 DNA is TGTGCCAGCAGACAGGGGAGTGGGACCGGGGAGCTGTTTTTT. The variable domain in full, completed from reference TRBV11-3 and TRBJ2-2, reads EAGVVQSPRYKIIEKKQPVAFWCNPISGHNTLYWYLQNLGQGPELLIRYENEEAVDDSQLPKDRFSAERLKGVDSTLKIQPAELGDSAVYLCASRQGSGTGELFFGEGSRLTVL.

This chain uses TRBV18 with TRBJ2-7; TRBD1 is a possible D gene (6 bases). Germline V gene sequence: CDR1 KGHSH, CDR2 LQKENI. The CDR3 sequence is 14 residues long. V was shortened by 2 bases and J by 6 bases, with 14 bases between the two germline ends. The chain's CDR3 is CASSPISGAGEQYF. DNA for the CDR3: TGTGCCAGCTCACCAATATCAGGGGCCGGCGAGCAGTACTTC.

The V call is TRBV4-3, the J call TRBJ2-3, with 11 bases identical to TRBD2. The CDR3 consists of 17 residues. J lost 2 bases, V lost 1 base, and 5 bases had no gene match. Germline lookup yields CDR1 LGHNA and CDR2 YSLEER. The CDR3 region is CASSQGRLAGLTDTQYF. The CDR3 DNA follows: TGCGCCAGCAGCCAAGGACGACTAGCGGGACTCACAGATACGCAGTATTTT.

This sequence joins TRBV11-1 and TRBJ2-1; TRBD1 is a possible D gene (6 bases). V gave up 3 bases and J gave up 2 bases, with 8 bases separating them. Germline V gene data show CDR1 as SGHAT and CDR2 as FQDESV (reference sequence). The CDR3 has 14 residues. The CDR3 bases are TGTGCCAGCAGCTTGTACAGGGCCTACAATGAGCAGTTCTTC. Translated, it gives CASSLYRAYNEQFF.

This chain connects TRBV28 to TRBJ1-2, with D possibly matching TRBD1 (5 bases). The CDR3 sequence is 13 residues long. Trimming removed 7 bases at V and 8 bases at J, with 17 bases between. In germline, CDR1 is MDHEN, CDR2 SYDVKM. For the CDR3, the DNA is TGTGCCAGCATCATGGGCGGGACGGTAGGCTACACCTTC. It is translated as CASIMGGTVGYTF.

V gene TRBV7-9 combines with J gene TRBJ1-6; 9 bases align to TRBD1. Germline CDR1 reads SEHNR; CDR2 reads FQNEAQ (reference sequence). CDR3 size: 16 residues. V gave up 4 bases and J gave up 5 bases; unmatched junction bases: 6. The CDR3 nucleotides are TGTGCCAGCAGCTCACAGGGGGCGGGAAATAATTCACCCCTCCACTTT. It specifies CASSSQGAGNNSPLHF.

J is TRBJ2-2 and V is TRBV19; 10 bases align to TRBD2. Germline V gene lookup returns CDR1 LNHDA and CDR2 SQIVND (reference sequence). V shed 3 bases and J 8 bases; nucleotides not matched to a gene: 3. The CDR3 extends over 14 amino acids. The CDR3 loop reads CASSITSGKGELFF. As DNA, the CDR3 is TGTGCCAGTAGTATCACTAGCGGGAAAGGGGAGCTGTTTTTT. The whole variable domain, remainder taken from reference TRBV19 and TRBJ2-2, is DGGITQSPKYLFRKEGQNVTLSCEQNLNHDAMYWYRQDPGQGLRLIYYSQIVNDFQKGDIAEGYSVSREKKESFPLTVTSAQKNPTAFYLCASSITSGKGELFFGEGSRLTVL.